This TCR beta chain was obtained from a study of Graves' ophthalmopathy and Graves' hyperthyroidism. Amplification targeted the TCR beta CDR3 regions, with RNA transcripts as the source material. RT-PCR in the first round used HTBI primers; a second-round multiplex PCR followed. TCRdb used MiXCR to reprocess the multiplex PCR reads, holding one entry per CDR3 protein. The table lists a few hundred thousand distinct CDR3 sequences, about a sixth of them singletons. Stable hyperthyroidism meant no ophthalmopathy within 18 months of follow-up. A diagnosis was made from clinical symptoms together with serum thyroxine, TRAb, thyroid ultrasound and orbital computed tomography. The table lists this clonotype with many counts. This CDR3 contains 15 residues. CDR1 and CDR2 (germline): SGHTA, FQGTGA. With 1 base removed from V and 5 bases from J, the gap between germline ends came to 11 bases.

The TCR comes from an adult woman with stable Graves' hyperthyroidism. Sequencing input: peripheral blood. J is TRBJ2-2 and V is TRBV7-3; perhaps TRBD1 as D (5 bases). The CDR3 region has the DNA TGTGCCAGCAGCTTAAGGGCAGGGTGGACCGGGGAGCTGTTTTTT. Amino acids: CASSLRAGWTGELFF.